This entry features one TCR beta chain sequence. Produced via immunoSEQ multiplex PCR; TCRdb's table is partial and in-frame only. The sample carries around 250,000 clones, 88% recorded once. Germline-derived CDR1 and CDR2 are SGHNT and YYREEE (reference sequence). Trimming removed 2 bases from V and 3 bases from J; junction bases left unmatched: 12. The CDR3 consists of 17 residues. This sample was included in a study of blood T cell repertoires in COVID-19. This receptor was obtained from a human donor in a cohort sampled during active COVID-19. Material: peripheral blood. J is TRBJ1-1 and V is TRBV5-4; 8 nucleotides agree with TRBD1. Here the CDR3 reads CASSFPGQANEDTEAFF. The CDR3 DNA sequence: TGTGCCAGCAGCTTCCCGGGACAGGCGAATGAGGACACTGAAGCTTTCTTT.